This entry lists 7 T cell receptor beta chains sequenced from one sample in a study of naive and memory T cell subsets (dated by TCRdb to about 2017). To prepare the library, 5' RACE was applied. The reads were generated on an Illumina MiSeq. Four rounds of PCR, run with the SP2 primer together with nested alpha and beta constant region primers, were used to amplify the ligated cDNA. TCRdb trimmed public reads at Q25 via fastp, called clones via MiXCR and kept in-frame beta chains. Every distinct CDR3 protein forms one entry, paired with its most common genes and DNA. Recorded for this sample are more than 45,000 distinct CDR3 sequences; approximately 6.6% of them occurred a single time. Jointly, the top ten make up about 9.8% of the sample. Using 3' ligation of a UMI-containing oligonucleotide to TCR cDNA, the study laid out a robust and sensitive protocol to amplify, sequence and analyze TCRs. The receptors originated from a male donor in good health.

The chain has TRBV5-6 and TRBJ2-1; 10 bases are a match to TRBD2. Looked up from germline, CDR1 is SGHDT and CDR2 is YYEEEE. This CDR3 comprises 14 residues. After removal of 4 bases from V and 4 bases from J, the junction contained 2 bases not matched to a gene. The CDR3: CASSQRGGYNEQFF. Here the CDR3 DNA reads TGTGCCAGCAGCCAGCGGGGGGGTTACAATGAGCAGTTCTTC.

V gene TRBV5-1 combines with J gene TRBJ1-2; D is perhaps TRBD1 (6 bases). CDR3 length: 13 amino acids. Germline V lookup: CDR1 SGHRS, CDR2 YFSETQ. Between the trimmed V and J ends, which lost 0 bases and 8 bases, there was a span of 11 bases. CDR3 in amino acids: CASSLAGGLGYTF. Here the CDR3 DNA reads TGCGCCAGCAGCTTGGCCGGGGGGCTCGGCTACACCTTC.

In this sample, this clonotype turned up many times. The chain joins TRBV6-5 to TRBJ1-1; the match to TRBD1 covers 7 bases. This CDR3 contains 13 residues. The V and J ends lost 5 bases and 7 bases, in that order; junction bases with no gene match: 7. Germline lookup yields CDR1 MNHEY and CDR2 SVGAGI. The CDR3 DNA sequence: TGTGCCAGCAGTCCACCGACAGGGATTGAAGCTTTCTTT. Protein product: CASSPPTGIEAFF.

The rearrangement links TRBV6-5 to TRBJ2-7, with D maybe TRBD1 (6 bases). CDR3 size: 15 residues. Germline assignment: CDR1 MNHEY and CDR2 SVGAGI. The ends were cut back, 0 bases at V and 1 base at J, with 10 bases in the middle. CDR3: CASSYSRGWSYEQYF. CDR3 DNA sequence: TGTGCCAGCAGTTACTCGAGGGGGTGGTCCTACGAGCAGTACTTC.

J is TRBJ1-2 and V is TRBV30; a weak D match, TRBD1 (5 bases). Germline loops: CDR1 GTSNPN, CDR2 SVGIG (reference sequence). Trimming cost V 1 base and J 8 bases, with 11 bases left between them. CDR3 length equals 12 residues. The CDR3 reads CAWSDPWGGYTF. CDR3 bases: TGTGCCTGGAGTGATCCCTGGGGGGGCTACACCTTC.

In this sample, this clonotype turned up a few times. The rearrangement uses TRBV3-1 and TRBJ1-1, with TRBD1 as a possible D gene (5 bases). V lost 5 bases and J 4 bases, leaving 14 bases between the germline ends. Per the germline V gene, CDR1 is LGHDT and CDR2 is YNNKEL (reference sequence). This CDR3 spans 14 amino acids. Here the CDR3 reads CASSGRGSSTEAFF. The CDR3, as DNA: TGTGCCAGCAGCGGCCGGGGGAGTTCCACTGAAGCTTTCTTT.

CDR3 sequence reads: CSVAGLGNEQYF. The CDR3 DNA follows: TGCAGCGTTGCGGGACTAGGGAACGAGCAGTACTTC. The chain has TRBV29-1 and TRBJ2-7; 8 bases agree with TRBD2. J was trimmed by 5 bases and V by 4 bases; bases with no gene match: 4. Germline lookup yields CDR1 SQVTM and CDR2 ANQGSEA. CDR3 length: 12 amino acids.